This TCR beta chain is from a study of Graves' ophthalmopathy and Graves' hyperthyroidism. From RNA, the CDR3 regions of TCR beta chains were amplified and sequenced. Investigators did first-round RT-PCR with HTBI primers, then second-round multiplex PCR. TCRdb reanalysed the multiplex PCR reads using MiXCR and keeps one entry per CDR3 protein. Among about 1.1 million distinct CDR3 sequences listed, about 40% were seen once. Study findings and constraints: In separating ophthalmopathy from stable hyperthyroidism, a 13-signature model achieved about 90% sensitivity and 81.08% specificity.

The sample holds a few counts of this clonotype. Its cognate antigen is unknown. J gave up 2 bases and V 5 bases, and 15 bases lay outside the gene matches. Germline V gives CDR1 SEHNR, CDR2 FQNEAQ (reference sequence). The CDR3 runs 17 residues. Clinical symptoms, serum thyroxine, TRAb, thyroid ultrasound and orbital computed tomography formed the basis of diagnosis. Input material: peripheral blood or thyroid tissue (not recorded which). This TCR came from an adult man with Graves' hyperthyroidism. V gene TRBV7-9 combines with J gene TRBJ2-7, with TRBD1 matching over 7 bases. The CDR3 DNA sequence: TGTGCCAGCAGCATCTCGGGGACAGCGGCTCGGGCCTACGAGCAGTACTTC. The encoded protein is CASSISGTAARAYEQYF.